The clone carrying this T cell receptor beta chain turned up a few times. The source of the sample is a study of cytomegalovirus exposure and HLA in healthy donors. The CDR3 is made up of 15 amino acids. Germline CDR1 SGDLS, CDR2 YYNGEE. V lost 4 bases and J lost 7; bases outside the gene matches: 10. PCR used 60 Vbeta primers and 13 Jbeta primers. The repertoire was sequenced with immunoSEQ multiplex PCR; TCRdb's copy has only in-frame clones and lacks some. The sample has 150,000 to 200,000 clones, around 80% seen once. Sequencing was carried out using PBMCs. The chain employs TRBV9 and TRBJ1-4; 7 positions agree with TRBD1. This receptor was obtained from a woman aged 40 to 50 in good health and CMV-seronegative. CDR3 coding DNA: TGTGCCAGCAGCTCACAGACAGGGTTGGGTGAAAAACTGTTTTTT. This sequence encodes CASSSQTGLGEKLFF. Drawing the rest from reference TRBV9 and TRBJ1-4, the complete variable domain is DSGVTQTPKHLITATGQRVTLRCSPRSGDLSVYWYQQSLDQGLQFLIQYYNGEERAKGNILERFSAQQFPDLHSELNLSSLELGDSALYFCASSSQTGLGEKLFFGSGTQLSVL.